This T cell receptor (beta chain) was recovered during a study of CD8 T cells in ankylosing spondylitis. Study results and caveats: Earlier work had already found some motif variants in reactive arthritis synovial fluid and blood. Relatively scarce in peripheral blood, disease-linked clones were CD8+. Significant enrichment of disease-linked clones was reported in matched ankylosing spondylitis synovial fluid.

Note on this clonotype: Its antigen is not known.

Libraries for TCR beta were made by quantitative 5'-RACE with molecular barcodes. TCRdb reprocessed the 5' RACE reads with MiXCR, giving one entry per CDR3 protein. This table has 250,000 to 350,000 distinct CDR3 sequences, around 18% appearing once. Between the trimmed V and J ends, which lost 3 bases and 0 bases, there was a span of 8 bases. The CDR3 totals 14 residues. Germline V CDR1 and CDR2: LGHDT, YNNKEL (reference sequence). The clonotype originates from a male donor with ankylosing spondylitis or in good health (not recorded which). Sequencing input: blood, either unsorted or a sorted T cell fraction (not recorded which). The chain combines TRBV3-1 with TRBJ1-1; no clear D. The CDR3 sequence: CASSHNGLNTEAFF. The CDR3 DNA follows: TGTGCCAGCAGCCACAATGGGTTGAACACTGAAGCTTTCTTT.